A single sample gave rise to the 12 T cell receptor beta chains below, sequenced in a study of glioma-infiltrating T cells. TCR alpha and beta CDR3 regions were amplified from RNA using iRepertoire nested multiplex PCR. In TCRdb, the multiplex PCR reads were re-called with MiXCR into one record per CDR3 protein. The data show about 93,000 distinct CDR3 sequences, roughly 37% seen once. The sequencing input was glioma tissue, nonneoplastic brain tissue, or PBMCs (not recorded which). The receptors were sampled from a human donor with low-grade glioma or glioblastoma, undergoing nonglioma brain surgery, or in good health (not recorded which).

With respect to this clonotype: The CDR3 ends on some other residue instead of the conserved phenylalanine or tryptophan, so this is likely a read error. J is TRBJ2-1 and V is TRBV12-3 or TRBV12-4, with D perhaps given as TRBD1 or TRBD2 (5 bases each). The assigned J gene may be wrong: the sequence end matches TRBJ2-5 better. CDR3 length equals 13 residues. The CDR3 DNA sequence: TGTGCCAGCAGTTTGGGGGTTGGAGAGACCCAGTACTCC. Its protein product is CASSLGVGETQYS.

The sample holds many counts of this clonotype. The chain combines TRBV2 with TRBJ1-5, with D maybe TRBD1 (5 bases). The germline CDR1 and CDR2 sequences are SNHLY and FYNNEI. This CDR3 has 14 amino acids. Trimming stripped 4 bases from V and 3 bases from J, with 10 bases between. The chain's CDR3 is CASSGQGDNQPQHF. The CDR3 DNA reads as TGTGCCAGCAGTGGGCAGGGAGACAATCAGCCCCAGCATTTT.

A remark on this clonotype: This may arise from a read error, as a much more abundant clone is one base away. V gene TRBV28 combines with J gene TRBJ2-7; the D call may be TRBD1 or TRBD2 (7 bases each). Trimming left V 3 bases short and J 5 bases short, with 14 bases between. Germline V gene data show CDR1 as MDHEN and CDR2 as SYDVKM. The CDR3 contains 14 residues. CDR3 in DNA: TGTGCCAGCAGTTTCAGGGGGGGATTCGACGAGCAGTACTTC. Amino acids: CASSFRGGFDEQYF.

With regard to this clonotype: Compared with germline, one end of the junction differs, possibly owing to a read error. This sequence joins TRBV6-6 and TRBJ2-7, with D perhaps matching TRBD1 (5 bases). Germline V CDR1 and CDR2: MNHNY, SVGAGI (reference sequence). This CDR3 spans 13 amino acids. CDR3 in amino acids: CASSVGASYELYF. CDR3 nucleotide sequence: TGTGCCAGCAGTGTAGGGGCATCCTACGAGCTGTACTTC.

Ten or more counts support this clonotype. The chain carries TRBV7-9 and TRBJ1-2; no definite D call. V was cut by 2 bases and J by 3 bases, with 13 bases left in between. Germline V lookup: CDR1 SEHNR, CDR2 FQNEAQ (reference sequence). The CDR3 contains 15 residues. The CDR3 DNA follows: TGTGCCAGCAGCTTACCTGAGTTGGGGTACTATGGCTACACCTTC. Its translation: CASSLPELGYYGYTF.

There are many counts of this clonotype. The chain recombines TRBV29-1 with TRBJ2-7; a possible D gene is TRBD1 (5 bases). Germline V gene data show CDR1 as SQVTM and CDR2 as ANQGSEA. This CDR3 is 12 amino acids long. With 4 bases removed from V and 7 bases from J, the gap between germline ends came to 14 bases. The CDR3: CSVAQVSSEQYF. The DNA of the CDR3 is TGCAGCGTTGCACAGGTTTCTAGTGAGCAGTACTTC.

A remark on this clonotype: Just one base apart from a much larger clone, this may be a read error. This chain joins TRBV19 and TRBJ1-3; TRBD1 agrees at 7 bases. The CDR3 length is 15 residues. CDR1 is LNHDA and CDR2 is SQIVND in the germline V gene (reference sequence). The CDR3 bases are TGTGCCAGTATTTCGACAGGGAGGCCTGGAAACAGCATATATTTT. Translation gives CASISTGRPGNSIYF. Full variable domain (rest looked up from reference TRBV19 and TRBJ1-3): DGGITQSPKYLFRKEGQNVTLSCEQNLNHDAMYWYRQDPGQGLRLIYYSQIVNDFQKGDIAEGYSVSREKKESFPLTVTSAQKNPTAFYLCASISTGRPGNSIYFGEGSWLTVV.

This clonotype was picked up many times. The V call is TRBV10-3, the J call TRBJ1-2, with D possibly being TRBD1 (5 bases). Between the trimmed V and J ends, which lost 8 bases and 6 bases, there was a span of 13 bases. This CDR3 has 12 amino acids. Looked up from germline, CDR1 is ENHRY and CDR2 is SYGVKD. This CDR3 is CAIGTGIHGYTF. The CDR3 DNA is TGTGCCATCGGTACAGGTATACATGGCTACACCTTC.

The CDR3 sequence is CASRGTTGGQGTEAFF. The CDR3 DNA reads TGCGCCAGCAGAGGTACGACAGGGGGACAGGGCACTGAAGCTTTCTTT. V is TRBV5-1 and J is TRBJ1-1; TRBD1 agrees at 9 bases. In germline, CDR1 is SGHRS, CDR2 YFSETQ. This CDR3 is built from 16 residues. The J segment lost 4 bases and the V segment lost 5 bases, leaving 12 bases of the junction unmatched.

The table lists this clonotype with many counts. The chain employs TRBV4-1 and TRBJ2-1; the D is unclear. V was cut by 1 base and J by 10 bases, with 8 bases left in between. CDR1 and CDR2 (germline): MGHRA, YSYEKL. The CDR3 contains 12 residues. This CDR3 reads CASSQVGREQFF. The DNA for the CDR3 is TGCGCCAGCAGCCAAGTTGGCAGGGAGCAGTTCTTC.

This CDR3 is CASRPGTDAYEQYF. As DNA, the CDR3 is TGTGCCAGCAGGCCCGGGACAGATGCCTACGAGCAGTACTTC. The chain links TRBV5-6 to TRBJ2-7; 7 nucleotides line up with TRBD1. Losses at the gene ends were 5 bases for V and 2 bases for J; bases not matched to a gene: 7. CDR3 size: 14 residues. Germline loops: CDR1 SGHDT, CDR2 YYEEEE.

This clonotype was seen repeatedly, ten times or more. The V and J genes are TRBV18 and TRBJ1-1; the D gene is possibly TRBD1 (5 bases). V was clipped by 2 bases and J by 1 base, with 11 bases between them. The CDR3 extends over 15 amino acids. The germline V gene has CDR1 KGHSH and CDR2 LQKENI. DNA for the CDR3: TGTGCCAGCTCACCATCGGGGACTGAGAACACTGAAGCTTTCTTT. It translates to CASSPSGTENTEAFF. The full variable domain, completed using reference TRBV18 and TRBJ1-1, is NAGVMQNPRHLVRRRGQEARLRCSPMKGHSHVYWYRQLPEEGLKFMVYLQKENIIDESGMPKERFSAEFPKEGPSILRIQQVVRGDSAAYFCASSPSGTENTEAFFGQGTRLTVV.